Listed here are 5 T cell receptor beta chains from one sample, sequenced in a study of blood T cell repertoires in COVID-19. The protocol was immunoSEQ multiplex PCR, while the TCRdb copy is restricted to in-frame clones and leaves out a portion. The sample contains under 300,000 clones, 75% to 90% of which appear only once. What was sequenced was peripheral blood. The receptors originated from a woman between 40 and 50 years old with acute or convalescent COVID-19.

This clone has only one observation. The rearrangement links TRBV19 to TRBJ1-1; 8 bases match TRBD1. CDR1 is LNHDA, CDR2 SQIVND, per germline (reference sequence). The CDR3 extends over 18 amino acids. V shed 5 bases, J shed 4 bases, and the junction held 18 bases outside the gene matches. The CDR3 coding sequence is TGTGCCAGTAGTCTCCGGCCGCCTACAGGGGGTAGTAGCACTGAAGCTTTCTTT. Translation: CASSLRPPTGGSSTEAFF.

V is TRBV7-8 and J is TRBJ1-3; 7 bases are shared with TRBD1. The J segment lost 6 bases and the V segment lost 3 bases, leaving 5 bases of the junction unmatched. Germline V gene sequence: CDR1 SGHVS, CDR2 FQNEAQ. There are 14 residues in the CDR3. Here the CDR3 reads CASSLGTELNTIYF. The CDR3 nucleotides are TGTGCCAGCAGCTTGGGGACAGAACTAAACACCATATATTTT.

The gene calls are TRBV24-1 and TRBJ2-1; 9 positions agree with TRBD2. CDR3 length equals 16 residues. The trim removed 1 base at V and 5 bases at J, leaving 5 bases unmatched. From germline, CDR1 is KGHDR and CDR2 SFDVKD. CDR3 in DNA: TGTGCCACCAGTGATTTTAAGCGGGGGGAAAACAATGAGCAGTTCTTC. Its translation is CATSDFKRGENNEQFF.

As DNA, the CDR3 is TGCGCCAGCAGTGGACAGGAAAACACCGGGGAGCTGTTTTTT. Protein: CASSGQENTGELFF. The chain links TRBV5-1 to TRBJ2-2; 7 bases fit TRBD1. CDR1 is SGHRS, CDR2 YFSETQ, per germline. Trimming removed 5 bases from V and 2 bases from J; junction bases left unmatched: 3. The CDR3 loop spans 14 amino acids.

The table lists this clone with a few counts. V usage is TRBV5-1 and J usage is TRBJ1-2; tentatively, D is TRBD1 (5 bases). The CDR3 is 13 amino acids. Germline loops: CDR1 SGHRS, CDR2 YFSETQ. V shed 1 base and J shed 8 bases, with 12 bases lying between them. CDR3 region: CASSLLPGEGYTF. The CDR3, as DNA: TGCGCCAGCAGCTTGCTTCCGGGGGAAGGCTACACCTTC. Full variable domain (rest looked up from reference TRBV5-1 and TRBJ1-2): KAGVTQTPRYLIKTRGQQVTLSCSPISGHRSVSWYQQTPGQGLQFLFEYFSETQRNKGNFPGRFSGRQFSNSRSEMNVSTLELGDSALYLCASSLLPGEGYTFGSGTRLTVV.